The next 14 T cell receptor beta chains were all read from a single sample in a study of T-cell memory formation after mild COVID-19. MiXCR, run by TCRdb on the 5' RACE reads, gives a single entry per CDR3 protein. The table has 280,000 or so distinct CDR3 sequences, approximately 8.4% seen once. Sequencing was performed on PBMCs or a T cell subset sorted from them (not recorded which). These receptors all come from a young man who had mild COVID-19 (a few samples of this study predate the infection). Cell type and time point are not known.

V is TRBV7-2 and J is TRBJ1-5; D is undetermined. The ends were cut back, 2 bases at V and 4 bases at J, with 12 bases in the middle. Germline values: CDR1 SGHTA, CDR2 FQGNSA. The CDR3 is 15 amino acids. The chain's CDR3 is CASSLLSGNNQPQHF. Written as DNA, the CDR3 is TGTGCCAGCAGCTTATTATCAGGAAATAATCAGCCCCAGCATTTT.

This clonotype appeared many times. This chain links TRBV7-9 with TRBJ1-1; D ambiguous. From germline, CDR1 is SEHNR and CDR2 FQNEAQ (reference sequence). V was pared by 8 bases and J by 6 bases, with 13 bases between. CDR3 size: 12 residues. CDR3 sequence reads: CASLIRGSEAFF. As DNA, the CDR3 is TGTGCCAGCCTCATCCGGGGATCTGAAGCTTTCTTT. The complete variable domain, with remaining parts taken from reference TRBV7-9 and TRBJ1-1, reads DTGVSQNPRHKITKRGQNVTFRCDPISEHNRLYWYRQTLGQGPEFLTYFQNEAQLEKSRLLSDRFSAERPKGSFSTLEIQRTEQGDSAMYLCASLIRGSEAFFGQGTRLTVV.

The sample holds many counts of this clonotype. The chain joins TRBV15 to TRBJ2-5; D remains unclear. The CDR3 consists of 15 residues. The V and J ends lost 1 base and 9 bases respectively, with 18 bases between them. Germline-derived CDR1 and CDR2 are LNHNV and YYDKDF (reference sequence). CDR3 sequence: CATSRVELRQGSQYF. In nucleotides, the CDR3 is TGTGCCACCAGCAGAGTCGAACTTCGCCAAGGGTCCCAGTACTTC.

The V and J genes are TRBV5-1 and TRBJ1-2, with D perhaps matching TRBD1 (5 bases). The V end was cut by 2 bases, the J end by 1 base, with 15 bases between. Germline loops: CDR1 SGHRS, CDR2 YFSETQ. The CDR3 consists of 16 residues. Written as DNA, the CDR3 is TGCGCCAGCAGCTTAGGCGATGTGGGGCTTAACTATGGCTACACCTTC. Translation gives CASSLGDVGLNYGYTF. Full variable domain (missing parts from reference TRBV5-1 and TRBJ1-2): KAGVTQTPRYLIKTRGQQVTLSCSPISGHRSVSWYQQTPGQGLQFLFEYFSETQRNKGNFPGRFSGRQFSNSRSEMNVSTLELGDSALYLCASSLGDVGLNYGYTFGSGTRLTVV.

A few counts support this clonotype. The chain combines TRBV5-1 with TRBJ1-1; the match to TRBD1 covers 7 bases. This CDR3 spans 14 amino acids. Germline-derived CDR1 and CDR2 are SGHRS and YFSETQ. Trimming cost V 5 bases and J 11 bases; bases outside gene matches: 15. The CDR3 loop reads CASSPARGGWRAFF. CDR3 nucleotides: TGCGCCAGCAGTCCGGCCAGGGGGGGTTGGAGGGCTTTCTTT.

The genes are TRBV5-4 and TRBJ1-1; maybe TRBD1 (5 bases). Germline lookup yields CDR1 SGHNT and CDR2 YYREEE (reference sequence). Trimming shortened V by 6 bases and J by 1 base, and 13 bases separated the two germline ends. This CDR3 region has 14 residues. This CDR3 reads CASNPGTGNTEAFF. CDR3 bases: TGTGCCAGCAACCCCGGGACGGGGAACACTGAAGCTTTCTTT.

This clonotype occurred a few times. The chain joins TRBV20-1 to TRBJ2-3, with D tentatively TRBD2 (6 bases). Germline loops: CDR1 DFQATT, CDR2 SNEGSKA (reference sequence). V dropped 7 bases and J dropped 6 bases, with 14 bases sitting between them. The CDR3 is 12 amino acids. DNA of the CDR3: TGCAGTGGTGCTAGCGAGTCGGATACGCAGTATTTT. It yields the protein CSGASESDTQYF.

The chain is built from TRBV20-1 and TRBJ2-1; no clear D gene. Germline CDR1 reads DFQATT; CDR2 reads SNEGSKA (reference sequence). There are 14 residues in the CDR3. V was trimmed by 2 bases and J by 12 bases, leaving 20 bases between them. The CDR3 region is CSARSGRLSERQFF. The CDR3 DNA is TGCAGTGCTAGATCTGGGCGCCTCAGTGAGAGGCAGTTCTTC.

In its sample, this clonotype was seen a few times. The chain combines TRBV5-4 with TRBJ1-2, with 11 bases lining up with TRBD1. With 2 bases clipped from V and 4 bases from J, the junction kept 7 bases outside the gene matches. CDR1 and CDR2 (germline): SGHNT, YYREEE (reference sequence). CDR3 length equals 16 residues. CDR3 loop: CASSFGQGAVGYGYTF. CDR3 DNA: TGTGCCAGCAGCTTCGGACAGGGGGCGGTGGGCTATGGCTACACCTTC.

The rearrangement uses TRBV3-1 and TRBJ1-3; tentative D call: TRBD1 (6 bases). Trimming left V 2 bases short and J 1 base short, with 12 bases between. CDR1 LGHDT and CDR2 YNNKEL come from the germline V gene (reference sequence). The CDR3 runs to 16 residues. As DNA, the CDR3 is TGTGCCAGCAGCCAACTATCAGGGGCTTCTGGAAACACCATATATTTT. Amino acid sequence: CASSQLSGASGNTIYF.

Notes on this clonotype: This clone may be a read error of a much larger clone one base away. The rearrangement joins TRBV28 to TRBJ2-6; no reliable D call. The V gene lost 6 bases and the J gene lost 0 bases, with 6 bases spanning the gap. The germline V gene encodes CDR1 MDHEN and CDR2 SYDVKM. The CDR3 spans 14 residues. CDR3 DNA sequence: TGTGCCAGCAGACCCCGCTCTGGGGCCAACGTCCTGACTTTC. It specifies CASRPRSGANVLTF.

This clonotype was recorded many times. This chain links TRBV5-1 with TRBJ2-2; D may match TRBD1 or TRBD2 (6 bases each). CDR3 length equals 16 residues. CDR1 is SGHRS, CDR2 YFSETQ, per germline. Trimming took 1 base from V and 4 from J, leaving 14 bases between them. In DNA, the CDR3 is TGCGCCAGCAGCTTGTACGGGGGCGCGGTCACCGGGGAGCTGTTTTTT. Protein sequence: CASSLYGGAVTGELFF.

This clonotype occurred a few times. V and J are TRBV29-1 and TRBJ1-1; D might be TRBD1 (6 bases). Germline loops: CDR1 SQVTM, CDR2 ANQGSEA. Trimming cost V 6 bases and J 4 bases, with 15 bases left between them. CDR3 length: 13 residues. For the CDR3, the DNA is TGCAGCGTCATACGACAGGAGAGCACTGAAGCTTTCTTT. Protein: CSVIRQESTEAFF.

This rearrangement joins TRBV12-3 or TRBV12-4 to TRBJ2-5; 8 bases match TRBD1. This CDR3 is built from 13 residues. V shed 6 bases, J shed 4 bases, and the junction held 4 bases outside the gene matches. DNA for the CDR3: TGTGCCAGCAGGCCGACAGGGGTAGAGACCCAGTACTTC. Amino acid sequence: CASRPTGVETQYF.